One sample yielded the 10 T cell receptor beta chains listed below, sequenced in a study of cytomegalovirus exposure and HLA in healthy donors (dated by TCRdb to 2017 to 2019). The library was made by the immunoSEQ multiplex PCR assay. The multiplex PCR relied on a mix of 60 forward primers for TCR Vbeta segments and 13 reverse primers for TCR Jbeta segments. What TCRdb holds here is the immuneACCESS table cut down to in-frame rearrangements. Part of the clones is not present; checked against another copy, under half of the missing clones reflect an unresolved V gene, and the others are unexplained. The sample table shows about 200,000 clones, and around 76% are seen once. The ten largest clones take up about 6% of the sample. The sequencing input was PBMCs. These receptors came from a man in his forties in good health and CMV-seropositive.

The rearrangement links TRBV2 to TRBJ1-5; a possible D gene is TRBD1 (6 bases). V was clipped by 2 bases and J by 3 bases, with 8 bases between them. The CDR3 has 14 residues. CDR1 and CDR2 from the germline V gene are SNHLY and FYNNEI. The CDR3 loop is CASSEWTVNQPQHF. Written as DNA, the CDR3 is TGTGCCAGCAGTGAATGGACAGTCAATCAGCCCCAGCATTTT.

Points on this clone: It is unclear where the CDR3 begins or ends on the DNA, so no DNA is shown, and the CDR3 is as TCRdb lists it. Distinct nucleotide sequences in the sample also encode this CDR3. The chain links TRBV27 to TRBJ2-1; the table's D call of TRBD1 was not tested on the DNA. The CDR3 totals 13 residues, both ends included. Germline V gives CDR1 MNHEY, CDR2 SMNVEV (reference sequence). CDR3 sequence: CASSWAFGNEQFF.

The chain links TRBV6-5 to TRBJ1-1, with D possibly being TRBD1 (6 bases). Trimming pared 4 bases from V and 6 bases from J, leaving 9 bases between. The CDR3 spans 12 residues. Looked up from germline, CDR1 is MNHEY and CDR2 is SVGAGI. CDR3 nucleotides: TGTGCCAGCAGTTCAGGGGCTCCTGAAGCTTTCTTT. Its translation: CASSSGAPEAFF.

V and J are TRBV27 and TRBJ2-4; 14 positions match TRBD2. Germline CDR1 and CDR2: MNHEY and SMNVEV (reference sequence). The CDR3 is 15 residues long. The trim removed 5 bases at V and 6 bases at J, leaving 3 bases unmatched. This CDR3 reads CASSPGTSGRNIQYF. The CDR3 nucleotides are TGTGCCAGCAGTCCCGGGACTAGCGGGAGAAACATTCAGTACTTC.

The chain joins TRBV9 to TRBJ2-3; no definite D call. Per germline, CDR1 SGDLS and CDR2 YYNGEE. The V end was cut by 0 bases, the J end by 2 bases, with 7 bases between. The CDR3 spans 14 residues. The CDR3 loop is CASSVELNTDTQYF. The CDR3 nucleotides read TGTGCCAGCAGCGTAGAATTAAACACAGATACGCAGTATTTT. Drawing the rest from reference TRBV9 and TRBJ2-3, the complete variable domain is DSGVTQTPKHLITATGQRVTLRCSPRSGDLSVYWYQQSLDQGLQFLIQYYNGEERAKGNILERFSAQQFPDLHSELNLSSLELGDSALYFCASSVELNTDTQYFGPGTRLTVL.

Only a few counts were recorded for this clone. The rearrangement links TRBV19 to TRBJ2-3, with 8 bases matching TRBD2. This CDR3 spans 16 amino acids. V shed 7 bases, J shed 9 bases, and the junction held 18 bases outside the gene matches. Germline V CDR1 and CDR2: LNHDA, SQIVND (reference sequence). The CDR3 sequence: CASTPVSSGSRRTQYF. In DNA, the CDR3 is TGTGCCAGTACCCCCGTTTCCAGCGGGAGTAGAAGGACGCAGTATTTT.

CDR3: CASRQGHQPQHF. The CDR3 DNA reads as TGTGCCAGCAGGCAGGGGCATCAGCCCCAGCATTTT. The chain has TRBV27 and TRBJ1-5; a possible D gene is TRBD1 (6 bases). The CDR3 has 12 amino acids. Germline values: CDR1 MNHEY, CDR2 SMNVEV (reference sequence). Trimming cost V 6 bases and J 5 bases, with 8 bases left between them.

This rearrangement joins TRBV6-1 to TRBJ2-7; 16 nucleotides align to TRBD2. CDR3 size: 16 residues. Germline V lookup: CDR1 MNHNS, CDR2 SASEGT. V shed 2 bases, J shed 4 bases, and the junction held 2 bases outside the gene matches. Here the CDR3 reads CASSERGLAGGYEQYV. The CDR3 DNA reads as TGTGCCAGCAGTGAAAGGGGACTAGCGGGAGGGTACGAGCAGTACGTC.

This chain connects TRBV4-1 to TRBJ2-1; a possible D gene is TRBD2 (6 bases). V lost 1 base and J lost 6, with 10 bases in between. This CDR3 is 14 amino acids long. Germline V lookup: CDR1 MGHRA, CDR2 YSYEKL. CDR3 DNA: TGCGCCAGCAGCCAAGCCGGGACTTTCAATGAGCAGTTCTTC. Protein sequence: CASSQAGTFNEQFF.

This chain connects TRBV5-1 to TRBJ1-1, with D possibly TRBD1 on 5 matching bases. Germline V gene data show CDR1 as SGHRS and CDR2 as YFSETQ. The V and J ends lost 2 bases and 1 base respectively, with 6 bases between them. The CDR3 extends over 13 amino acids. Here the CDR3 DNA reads TGCGCCAGCAGCTTCGGGGGGAACACTGAAGCTTTCTTT. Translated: CASSFGGNTEAFF.